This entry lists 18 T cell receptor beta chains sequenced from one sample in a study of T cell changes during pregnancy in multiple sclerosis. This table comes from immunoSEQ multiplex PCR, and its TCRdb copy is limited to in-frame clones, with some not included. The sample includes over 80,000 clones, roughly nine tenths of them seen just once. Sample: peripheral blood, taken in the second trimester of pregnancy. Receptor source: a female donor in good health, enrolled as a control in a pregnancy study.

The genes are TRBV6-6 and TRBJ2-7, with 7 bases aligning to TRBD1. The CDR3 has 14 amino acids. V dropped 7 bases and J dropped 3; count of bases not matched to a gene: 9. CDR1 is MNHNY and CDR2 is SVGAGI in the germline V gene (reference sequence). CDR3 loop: CASTRQGKGYEQYF. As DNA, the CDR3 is TGTGCCAGCACCCGACAGGGAAAAGGCTACGAGCAGTACTTC.

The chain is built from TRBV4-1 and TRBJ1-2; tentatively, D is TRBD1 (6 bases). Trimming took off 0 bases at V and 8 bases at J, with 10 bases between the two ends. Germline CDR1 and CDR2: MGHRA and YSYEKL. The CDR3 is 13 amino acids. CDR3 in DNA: TGCGCCAGCAGCCAAGAAAACAGGGACGGCTACACCTTC. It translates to CASSQENRDGYTF.

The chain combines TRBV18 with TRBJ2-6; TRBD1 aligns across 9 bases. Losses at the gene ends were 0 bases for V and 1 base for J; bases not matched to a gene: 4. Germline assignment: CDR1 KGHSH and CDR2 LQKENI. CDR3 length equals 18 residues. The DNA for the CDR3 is TGTGCCAGCTCACCACCGGGACAGGGACCTTCTGGGGCCAACGTCCTGACTTTC. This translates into CASSPPGQGPSGANVLTF.

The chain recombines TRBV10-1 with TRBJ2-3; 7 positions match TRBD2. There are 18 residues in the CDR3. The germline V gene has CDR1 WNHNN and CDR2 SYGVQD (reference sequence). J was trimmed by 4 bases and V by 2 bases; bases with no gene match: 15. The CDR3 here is CASSEEGVRGGFPDTQYF. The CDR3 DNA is TGCGCCAGCAGTGAGGAGGGTGTGCGGGGAGGGTTCCCAGATACGCAGTATTTT.

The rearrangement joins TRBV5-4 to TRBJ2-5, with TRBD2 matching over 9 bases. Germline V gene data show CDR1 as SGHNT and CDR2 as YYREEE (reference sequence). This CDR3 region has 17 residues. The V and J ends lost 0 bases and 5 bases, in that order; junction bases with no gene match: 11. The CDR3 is CASSLAWGGGATETQYF. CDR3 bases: TGTGCCAGCAGCTTGGCTTGGGGCGGGGGGGCCACCGAGACCCAGTACTTC.

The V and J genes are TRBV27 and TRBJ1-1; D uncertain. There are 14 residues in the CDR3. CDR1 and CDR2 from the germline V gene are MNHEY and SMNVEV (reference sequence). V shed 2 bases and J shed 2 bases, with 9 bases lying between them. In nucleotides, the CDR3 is TGTGCCAGCAGTTTACGGGGATTTAACACTGAAGCTTTCTTT. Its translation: CASSLRGFNTEAFF.

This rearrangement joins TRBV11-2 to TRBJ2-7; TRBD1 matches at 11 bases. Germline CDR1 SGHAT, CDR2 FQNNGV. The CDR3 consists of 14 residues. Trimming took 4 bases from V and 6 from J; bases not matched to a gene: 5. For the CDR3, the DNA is TGTGCCAGCAGCTACAGGACAGGGGGCTTCGAGCAGTACTTC. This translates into CASSYRTGGFEQYF.

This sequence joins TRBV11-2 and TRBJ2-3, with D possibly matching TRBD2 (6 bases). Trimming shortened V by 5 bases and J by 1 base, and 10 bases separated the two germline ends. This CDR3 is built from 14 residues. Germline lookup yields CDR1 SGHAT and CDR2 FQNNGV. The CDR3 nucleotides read TGTGCCAGCAGCACAGAGCGGGGCACAGATACGCAGTATTTT. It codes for CASSTERGTDTQYF.

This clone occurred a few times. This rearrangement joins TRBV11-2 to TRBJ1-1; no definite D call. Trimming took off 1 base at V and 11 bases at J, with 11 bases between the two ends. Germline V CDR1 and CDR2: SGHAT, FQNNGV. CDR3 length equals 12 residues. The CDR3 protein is CASSLVGSGAFF. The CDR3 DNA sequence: TGTGCCAGCAGCTTAGTGGGTTCGGGGGCTTTCTTT.

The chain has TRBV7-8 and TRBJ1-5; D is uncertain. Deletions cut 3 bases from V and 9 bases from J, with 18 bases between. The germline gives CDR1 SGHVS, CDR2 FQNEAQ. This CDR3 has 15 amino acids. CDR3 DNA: TGTGCCAGCAGCTTCGAGTCACTGCTCAATTCGCCCCAGCATTTT. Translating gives CASSFESLLNSPQHF.

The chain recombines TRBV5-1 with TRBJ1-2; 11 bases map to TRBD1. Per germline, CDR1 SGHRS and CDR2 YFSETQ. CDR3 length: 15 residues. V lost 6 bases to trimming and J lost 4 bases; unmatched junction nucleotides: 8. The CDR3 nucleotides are TGCGCCAGCACCGGGACAGGGGGTATGGGCTATGGCTACACCTTC. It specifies CASTGTGGMGYGYTF.

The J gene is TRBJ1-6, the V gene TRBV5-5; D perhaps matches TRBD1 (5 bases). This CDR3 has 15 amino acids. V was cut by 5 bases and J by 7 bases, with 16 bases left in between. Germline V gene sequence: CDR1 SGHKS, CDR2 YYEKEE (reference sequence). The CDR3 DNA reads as TGTGCCAGCAGGTGGATCCAGGGTCACAATTCACCCCTCCACTTT. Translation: CASRWIQGHNSPLHF.

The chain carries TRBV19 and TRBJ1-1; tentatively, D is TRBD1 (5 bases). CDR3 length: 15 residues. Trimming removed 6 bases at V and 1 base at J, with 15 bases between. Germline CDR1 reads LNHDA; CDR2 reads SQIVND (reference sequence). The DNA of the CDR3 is TGTGCCAGTAGCCTCCGGGGAGGGGCGAACACTGAAGCTTTCTTT. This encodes CASSLRGGANTEAFF.

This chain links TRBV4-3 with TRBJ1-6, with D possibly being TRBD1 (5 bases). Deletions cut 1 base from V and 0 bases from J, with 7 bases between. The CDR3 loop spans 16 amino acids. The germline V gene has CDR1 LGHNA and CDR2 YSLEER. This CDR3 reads CASSQAGGSYNSPLHF. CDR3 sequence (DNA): TGCGCCAGCAGCCAAGCGGGGGGCTCCTATAATTCACCCCTCCACTTT.

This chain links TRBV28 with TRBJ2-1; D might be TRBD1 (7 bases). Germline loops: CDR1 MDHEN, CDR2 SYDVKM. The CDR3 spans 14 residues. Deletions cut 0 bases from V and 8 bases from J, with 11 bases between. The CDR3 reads CASSLWEGAYEQFF. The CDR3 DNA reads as TGTGCCAGCAGTTTATGGGAGGGGGCTTATGAGCAGTTCTTC.

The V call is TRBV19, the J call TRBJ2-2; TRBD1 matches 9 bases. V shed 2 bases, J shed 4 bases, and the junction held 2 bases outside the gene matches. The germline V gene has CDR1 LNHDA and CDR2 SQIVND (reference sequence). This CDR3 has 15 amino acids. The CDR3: CASSIWDRVTGELFF. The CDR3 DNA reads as TGTGCCAGTAGTATATGGGACAGGGTCACCGGGGAGCTGTTTTTT. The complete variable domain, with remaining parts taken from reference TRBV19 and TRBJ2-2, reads DGGITQSPKYLFRKEGQNVTLSCEQNLNHDAMYWYRQDPGQGLRLIYYSQIVNDFQKGDIAEGYSVSREKKESFPLTVTSAQKNPTAFYLCASSIWDRVTGELFFGEGSRLTVL.

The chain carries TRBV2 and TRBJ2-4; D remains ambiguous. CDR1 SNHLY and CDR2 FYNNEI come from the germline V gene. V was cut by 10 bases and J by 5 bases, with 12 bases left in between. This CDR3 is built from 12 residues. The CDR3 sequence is CATLLRENIQYF. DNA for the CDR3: TGTGCCACCCTCCTCCGGGAAAACATTCAGTACTTC.

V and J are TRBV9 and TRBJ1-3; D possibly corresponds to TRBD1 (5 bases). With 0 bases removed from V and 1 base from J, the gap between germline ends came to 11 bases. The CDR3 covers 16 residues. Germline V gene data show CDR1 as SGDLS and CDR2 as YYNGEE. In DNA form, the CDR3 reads TGTGCCAGCAGCGTAGATCAGGGAAGGTCTGGAAACACCATATATTTT. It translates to CASSVDQGRSGNTIYF.